The 27 T cell receptor beta chains presented below share a single source sample, sequenced in a study of blood T cell repertoires in COVID-19. Assay used: immunoSEQ multiplex PCR; TCRdb lists only in-frame clones, some missing. Found here are 250,000 to 300,000 clones, 85% to 90% of them singletons; the top ten hold 3.6%. The specimen was peripheral blood. All receptors derive from a man aged 18-30 years with active or convalescent COVID-19.

J is TRBJ1-1 and V is TRBV11-2, with 11 bases fitting TRBD1. The germline V gene encodes CDR1 SGHAT and CDR2 FQNNGV. This CDR3 is 14 amino acids long. The J segment lost 5 bases and the V segment lost 5 bases, leaving 4 bases of the junction unmatched. CDR3 nucleotides: TGTGCCAGCAGCCCCCGGGACAGGGGGACTGAAGCTTTCTTT. This encodes CASSPRDRGTEAFF.

The chain couples TRBV30 to TRBJ2-7; the D is unclear. The CDR3 has 12 amino acids. From germline, CDR1 is GTSNPN and CDR2 SVGIG (reference sequence). The ends were cut back, 2 bases at V and 3 bases at J, with 8 bases in the middle. The CDR3 protein is CAWSWANYEQYF. The CDR3, as DNA: TGTGCCTGGAGTTGGGCAAACTACGAGCAGTACTTC.

The chain uses TRBV10-2 and TRBJ2-1; tentatively, D is TRBD2 (6 bases). This CDR3 contains 14 residues. Per the germline V gene, CDR1 is WSHSY and CDR2 is SAAADI. The V gene lost 6 bases and the J gene lost 5 bases, with 14 bases spanning the gap. The CDR3 nucleotides read TGCGCCAGCAGACCTCTAGCGATTCACAATGAGCAGTTCTTC. Translation gives CASRPLAIHNEQFF.

The V call is TRBV27, the J call TRBJ1-5; D is perhaps TRBD1 (5 bases). Germline V gives CDR1 MNHEY, CDR2 SMNVEV (reference sequence). Trimming took off 5 bases at V and 4 bases at J, with 9 bases between the two ends. The CDR3 is made up of 13 amino acids. The CDR3 sequence: CASSQGRNQPQHF. CDR3 DNA sequence: TGTGCCAGCAGTCAGGGTCGGAATCAGCCCCAGCATTTT.

This chain joins TRBV27 and TRBJ1-2; tentative D call: TRBD1 (5 bases). The length of the CDR3 is 15 residues. The germline V and J ends were trimmed by 5 bases and 5 bases, with 18 bases remaining between them. Germline V gene data show CDR1 as MNHEY and CDR2 as SMNVEV (reference sequence). As DNA, the CDR3 is TGTGCCAGCAGTCCCGGGCCCTCCTGGACATATGGCTACACCTTC. Protein: CASSPGPSWTYGYTF.

The V and J genes are TRBV2 and TRBJ2-1, with D perhaps TRBD2 (5 bases). V lost 3 bases and J 13 bases, leaving 13 bases between the germline ends. The length of the CDR3 is 12 residues. Germline assignment: CDR1 SNHLY and CDR2 FYNNEI. CDR3 in DNA: TGTGCCAGCAGTGATTTGGGTGAGGGACAGTTCTTC. It yields the protein CASSDLGEGQFF.

V gene TRBV5-1 combines with J gene TRBJ2-1, with 8 bases identical to TRBD2. CDR1 and CDR2 from the germline V gene are SGHRS and YFSETQ. The CDR3 is 17 residues long. The V segment lost 3 bases and the J segment 7 bases; nucleotides outside the gene matches: 15. CDR3 bases: TGCGCCAGCAGCTGGGGGCTCGCGGGGGGCCCTTCTAATGAGCAGTTCTTC. Translated: CASSWGLAGGPSNEQFF.

The V gene is TRBV18, the J gene TRBJ2-7; TRBD1 matches at 10 bases. CDR1 is KGHSH and CDR2 is LQKENI in the germline V gene. CDR3 length: 15 residues. V lost 7 bases, J lost 6 bases, and 12 bases stayed unmatched. CDR3 amino acids: CASFSGTGALGEQYF. Here the CDR3 DNA reads TGTGCCAGCTTTTCCGGGACAGGGGCGCTCGGCGAGCAGTACTTC.

This rearrangement joins TRBV23-1 to TRBJ2-6, with D perhaps TRBD2 (5 bases). TRBV23-1 has ORF status, its function being uncertain. CDR3 length: 19 amino acids. The V and J ends lost 4 bases and 1 base respectively, with 20 bases between them. For the CDR3, the DNA is TGCGCCAGCAGTCGGCCCGAGGGCATCCCCCTTTCTGGGGCCAACGTCCTGACTTTC. This translates into CASSRPEGIPLSGANVLTF.

This chain connects TRBV4-2 to TRBJ2-1; 7 nucleotides align to TRBD2. CDR3 length: 13 amino acids. V shed 1 base, J shed 6 bases, and the junction held 0 bases outside the gene matches. Germline CDR1 reads LGHNA; CDR2 reads YNFKEQ. The CDR3: CASSQAGGNEQFF. The DNA for the CDR3 is TGTGCCAGCAGCCAAGCGGGAGGCAATGAGCAGTTCTTC.

This clone was seen once. The chain employs TRBV2 and TRBJ2-7; D is ambiguous. The V gene lost 4 bases and the J gene lost 5 bases, with 3 bases spanning the gap. In germline, CDR1 is SNHLY, CDR2 FYNNEI. The CDR3 contains 10 residues. The CDR3 DNA is TGTGCCAGCAGTGTAAACGAGCAGTACTTC. Amino acids: CASSVNEQYF.

The V gene is TRBV6-5, the J gene TRBJ2-1; TRBD1 is a possible D gene (6 bases). V dropped 8 bases and J dropped 4 bases, with 12 bases sitting between them. There are 13 residues in the CDR3. Germline lookup yields CDR1 MNHEY and CDR2 SVGAGI. The CDR3 protein is CASDWDKYNEQFF. As DNA, the CDR3 is TGTGCCAGCGATTGGGACAAATACAATGAGCAGTTCTTC.

The chain uses TRBV25-1 and TRBJ1-3; 8 bases are shared with TRBD1. The germline CDR1 and CDR2 sequences are MGHDK and SYGVNS. This CDR3 has 16 residues. After removal of 4 bases from V and 2 bases from J, the junction contained 7 bases not matched to a gene. The CDR3 DNA reads as TGTGCCAGCAGTGGTTTTCTACAGGGGGCTGGAAACACCATATATTTT. Translated: CASSGFLQGAGNTIYF. Together with reference TRBV25-1 and TRBJ1-3, the CDR3 gives the full variable domain: EADIYQTPRYLVIGTGKKITLECSQTMGHDKMYWYQQDPGMELHLIHYSYGVNSTEKGDLSSESTVSRIRTEHFPLTLESARPSHTSQYLCASSGFLQGAGNTIYFGEGSWLTVV.

This clone occurred a few times. V gene TRBV27 combines with J gene TRBJ1-4; 10 nucleotides align to TRBD1. This CDR3 is built from 12 residues. With V trimmed by 9 bases and J by 7 bases, 2 bases remained unmatched. Germline CDR1 reads MNHEY; CDR2 reads SMNVEV (reference sequence). CDR3 nucleotides: TGTGCCAGTAGACAGGGGGCTGAAAAACTGTTTTTT. This encodes CASRQGAEKLFF.

This rearrangement joins TRBV18 to TRBJ2-7; 8 nucleotides match TRBD1. Germline CDR1 and CDR2: KGHSH and LQKENI. CDR3 length: 15 residues. V lost 0 bases to trimming and J lost 9 bases; unmatched junction nucleotides: 10. The CDR3 DNA reads TGTGCCAGCTCACCACCGGGACAGGCGTTGACCGGGCAGTACTTC. It encodes CASSPPGQALTGQYF.

This clone has just a few counts. The rearrangement uses TRBV4-2 and TRBJ2-7; 8 nucleotides agree with TRBD2. The germline gives CDR1 LGHNA, CDR2 YNFKEQ. This CDR3 region has 17 residues. V lost 0 bases, J lost 2 bases, and 9 bases stayed unmatched. The CDR3 region is CASSQDRGAGLAYEQYF. CDR3 sequence (DNA): TGTGCCAGCAGCCAAGATCGTGGAGCGGGACTAGCCTACGAGCAGTACTTC.

This chain links TRBV7-9 with TRBJ1-3; D possibly corresponds to TRBD1 (5 bases). Germline V gene lookup returns CDR1 SEHNR and CDR2 FQNEAQ (reference sequence). Trimming cost V 5 bases and J 0 bases, with 14 bases left between them. The CDR3 runs 16 residues. CDR3 residues: CASSDLGQNSGNTIYF. As DNA, the CDR3 is TGTGCCAGCAGCGACCTGGGGCAGAACTCTGGAAACACCATATATTTT. Combining the CDR3 with reference TRBV7-9 and TRBJ1-3 gives the whole variable domain DTGVSQNPRHKITKRGQNVTFRCDPISEHNRLYWYRQTLGQGPEFLTYFQNEAQLEKSRLLSDRFSAERPKGSFSTLEIQRTEQGDSAMYLCASSDLGQNSGNTIYFGEGSWLTVV.

This chain uses TRBV15 with TRBJ2-1, with D possibly matching TRBD2 (5 bases). The ends were cut back, 3 bases at V and 8 bases at J, with 8 bases in the middle. The CDR3 sequence is 12 residues long. Germline V CDR1 and CDR2: LNHNV, YYDKDF (reference sequence). CDR3 nucleotide sequence: TGTGCCACCAGCAGCCTGCGGGATGAGCAGTTCTTC. This codes for CATSSLRDEQFF.

This clone occurred a few times. This chain links TRBV2 with TRBJ2-2; 8 bases are a match to TRBD2. This CDR3 contains 15 residues. With 6 bases clipped from V and 5 bases from J, the junction kept 8 bases outside the gene matches. Germline CDR1 reads SNHLY; CDR2 reads FYNNEI. DNA for the CDR3: TGTGCCAGCAGATACGGACTAGCTGGAACCGGGGAGCTGTTTTTT. It yields the protein CASRYGLAGTGELFF.

This clone was counted between two and nine times. The rearrangement uses TRBV5-5 and TRBJ2-1, with D maybe TRBD2 (6 bases). CDR1 and CDR2 (germline): SGHKS, YYEKEE (reference sequence). V was shortened by 6 bases and J by 1 base, with 20 bases between the two germline ends. The CDR3 extends over 17 amino acids. CDR3 protein: CASTSWASASSYNEQFF. CDR3 nucleotide sequence: TGTGCCAGCACTTCGTGGGCTAGCGCTAGTTCCTACAATGAGCAGTTCTTC.

The V and J genes are TRBV10-3 and TRBJ1-5; possible D gene TRBD1, 5 bases. The CDR3 is 13 amino acids. CDR1 is ENHRY, CDR2 SYGVKD, per germline. V was shortened by 6 bases and J by 5 bases, with 11 bases between the two germline ends. Here the CDR3 reads CAISLDSYQPQHF. As DNA, the CDR3 is TGTGCCATCAGCCTCGACAGTTATCAGCCCCAGCATTTT.

The CDR3: CASSSLAGGDLGELFF. CDR3 bases: TGTGCCAGCAGCTCTCTAGCGGGAGGGGATCTCGGGGAGCTGTTTTTT. This chain uses TRBV9 with TRBJ2-2; 12 nucleotides line up with TRBD2. Trimming took 4 bases from V and 7 from J; bases not matched to a gene: 8. From germline, CDR1 is SGDLS and CDR2 YYNGEE. The CDR3 runs to 16 residues.

V is TRBV28 and J is TRBJ2-3, with D possibly being TRBD1 (5 bases). The CDR3 length is 15 residues. CDR1 is MDHEN, CDR2 SYDVKM, per germline. V was shortened by 7 bases and J by 0 bases, with 14 bases between the two germline ends. The DNA of the CDR3 is TGTGCCAGCACAGGGCGCCCCGCTAGCACAGATACGCAGTATTTT. This sequence encodes CASTGRPASTDTQYF.

This clone has only one observation. This chain uses TRBV7-9 with TRBJ1-3; D unresolved. Trimming left V 3 bases short and J 5 bases short, with 20 bases between. The CDR3 consists of 17 residues. Germline V gene lookup returns CDR1 SEHNR and CDR2 FQNEAQ (reference sequence). Written as DNA, the CDR3 is TGTGCCAGCAGCTTCCCTTTTGACTCGGCTTTCAGAAACACCATATATTTT. It is translated as CASSFPFDSAFRNTIYF.

This sequence joins TRBV5-1 and TRBJ2-2, with a tentative D call TRBD1 (5 bases). Trimming stripped 0 bases from V and 4 bases from J, with 10 bases between. The germline CDR1 and CDR2 sequences are SGHRS and YFSETQ. The length of the CDR3 is 15 residues. The CDR3 sequence: CASSLDRSFTGELFF. The CDR3 nucleotides are TGCGCCAGCAGCTTGGACAGGTCCTTCACCGGGGAGCTGTTTTTT.

This clone was counted a single time. CDR3 DNA: TGCGCCACGACAGGGGGGGGTGGTTCACCCCTCCACTTT. Protein: CATTGGGGSPLHF. J is TRBJ1-6 and V is TRBV10-2; 9 positions match TRBD1. The CDR3 sequence is 13 residues long. The trim removed 10 bases at V and 9 bases at J, leaving 7 bases unmatched. The germline CDR1 and CDR2 sequences are WSHSY and SAAADI.

This chain uses TRBV4-2 with TRBJ2-3; D unresolved. The length of the CDR3 is 13 residues. V shed 0 bases and J shed 11 bases, with 12 bases lying between them. The germline CDR1 and CDR2 sequences are LGHNA and YNFKEQ. In DNA, the CDR3 is TGTGCCAGCAGCCAAGATCTAGAATATGAGCAGTATTTT. Protein sequence: CASSQDLEYEQYF.